This TCR beta chain was obtained from a study of T cell repertoires in cytomegalovirus infection. With respect to this clonotype: Its matching antigen is unknown.

J gave up 2 bases and V 0 bases, and 12 bases lay outside the gene matches. CDR1 is MRHNA, CDR2 SNTAGT, per germline. This CDR3 comprises 19 residues. TCRdb analysed the reads with MiXCR anew, one entry per CDR3 protein. The table has fewer than 850,000 distinct CDR3 sequences, just under 30% seen once; the top ten hold around 13%. The rearrangement joins TRBV6-4 to TRBJ2-2; 7 positions agree with TRBD1. The origin of this receptor is a human donor in good health (CMV status not recorded). Some clones in this sample may be carry-over from other donors' samples. The sample here was cultured CD8+ T cells from PBMCs, taken from culture after CMV antigen stimulation. The CDR3 DNA reads as TGTGCCAGCAGTGACTCCTCGGGACAGTTTTTCCCTAACACCGGGGAGCTGTTTTTT. It yields the protein CASSDSSGQFFPNTGELFF.